The 16 T cell receptor beta chains given below trace back to one sample, sequenced in a study of blood T cell repertoires in COVID-19. Repertoires were generated with immunoSEQ multiplex PCR, while TCRdb's copy carries only in-frame clones and drops some. Found here are 200,000 to 250,000 clones, around nine tenths of them singletons; the top ten hold more than 0.7%. Sequencing was done on a sample of peripheral blood. The receptors derive from a man aged 60 to 69 with COVID-19, enrolled during active disease.

The V and J genes are TRBV27 and TRBJ2-7, with 7 bases lining up with TRBD1. Germline values: CDR1 MNHEY, CDR2 SMNVEV (reference sequence). The junction had 4 bases not matched to a gene; V was cut back by 6 bases and J by 2 bases. The CDR3 is 13 amino acids. CDR3 region: CASRFGTAYEQYF. The CDR3 coding sequence is TGTGCCAGCAGGTTCGGGACAGCCTACGAGCAGTACTTC.

The rearrangement joins TRBV25-1 to TRBJ1-3, with 11 bases fitting TRBD1. This CDR3 is 15 amino acids long. Germline loops: CDR1 MGHDK, CDR2 SYGVNS. V shed 3 bases and J 5 bases; nucleotides not matched to a gene: 3. For the CDR3, the DNA is TGTGCCAGCAGTGACGGGACAGGGGGAAGAAACACCATATATTTT. It yields the protein CASSDGTGGRNTIYF.

The gene calls are TRBV3-1 (or the pseudogene TRBV3-2) and TRBJ1-3; TRBD1 aligns across 8 bases. The J segment lost 0 bases and the V segment lost 6 bases, leaving 7 bases of the junction unmatched. The germline V gene has CDR1 LGHDT and CDR2 YNNKEL (reference sequence). CDR3 length: 16 amino acids. The chain's CDR3 is CASSRTGSLSGNTIYF. In DNA form, the CDR3 reads TGTGCCAGCAGTCGGACAGGGAGTCTCTCTGGAAACACCATATATTTT.

This sequence joins TRBV10-3 and TRBJ1-5; D uncertain. This CDR3 is built from 16 residues. Germline assignment: CDR1 ENHRY and CDR2 SYGVKD. V lost 6 bases and J 1 base, leaving 16 bases between the germline ends. This CDR3 is CAIRDGHAGSNQPQHF. CDR3 in DNA: TGTGCCATCAGAGACGGGCATGCGGGGAGCAATCAGCCCCAGCATTTT.

Only a few counts were recorded for this clone. The V gene is TRBV19, the J gene TRBJ1-5; 8 nucleotides line up with TRBD1. Per germline, CDR1 LNHDA and CDR2 SQIVND (reference sequence). The CDR3 runs to 17 residues. The V and J ends lost 6 bases and 0 bases, in that order; junction bases with no gene match: 10. As DNA, the CDR3 is TGTGCCAGTAGAGGCCCCGACAGGGGACATAGCAATCAGCCCCAGCATTTT. Protein: CASRGPDRGHSNQPQHF. Using reference TRBV19 and TRBJ1-5 for the parts outside the CDR3, the full variable domain is DGGITQSPKYLFRKEGQNVTLSCEQNLNHDAMYWYRQDPGQGLRLIYYSQIVNDFQKGDIAEGYSVSREKKESFPLTVTSAQKNPTAFYLCASRGPDRGHSNQPQHFGDGTRLSIL.

This clone was seen a single time. J is TRBJ2-6 and V is TRBV27; 10 bases are a match to TRBD1. Germline V gives CDR1 MNHEY, CDR2 SMNVEV (reference sequence). This CDR3 has 20 residues. The V segment lost 3 bases and the J segment 0 bases; nucleotides outside the gene matches: 11. DNA of the CDR3: TGTGCCAGCAGTTTCCTCCGGGACAGGGGTCTAGGCTCTGGGGCCAACGTCCTGACTTTC. Protein product: CASSFLRDRGLGSGANVLTF.

This clone has a single count. The chain couples TRBV28 to TRBJ2-4, with D possibly being TRBD1 (6 bases). The germline V gene encodes CDR1 MDHEN and CDR2 SYDVKM. The CDR3 is 16 residues long. Trimming shortened V by 5 bases and J by 1 base, and 15 bases separated the two germline ends. The CDR3 loop is CASSPQGNSAKNIQYF. CDR3 in DNA: TGTGCCAGCAGTCCTCAGGGGAACTCGGCCAAAAACATTCAGTACTTC.

This clone appeared once. V gene TRBV21-1 combines with J gene TRBJ2-7; TRBD1, the table's D call, lacks a check against the DNA. TRBV21-1 is assigned pseudogene status. The CDR3 loop spans 14 amino acids. CDR3 residues: CASSLQGSHSEQYF. The CDR3 bases are TGTGCCAGCAGCTTACAGGGCAGTCACAGCGAGCAGTACTTC.

This chain connects TRBV5-5 to TRBJ1-1; tentatively, D is TRBD1 (6 bases). This CDR3 has 15 amino acids. V lost 4 bases and J lost 1, with 14 bases in between. CDR1 and CDR2 (germline): SGHKS, YYEKEE (reference sequence). The CDR3 DNA sequence: TGTGCCAGCAGCCACTCAGGGGTTGCGAACACTGAAGCTTTCTTT. Encoded protein: CASSHSGVANTEAFF.

The V call is TRBV18, the J call TRBJ2-3; TRBD1 might be the D (5 bases). CDR1 is KGHSH, CDR2 LQKENI, per germline. The CDR3 has 15 residues. The V end was cut by 3 bases, the J end by 1 base, with 11 bases between. CDR3 nucleotide sequence: TGTGCCAGCTCACCGACACAAGGGGGCACAGATACGCAGTATTTT. Translation: CASSPTQGGTDTQYF. Full variable domain (rest looked up from reference TRBV18 and TRBJ2-3): NAGVMQNPRHLVRRRGQEARLRCSPMKGHSHVYWYRQLPEEGLKFMVYLQKENIIDESGMPKERFSAEFPKEGPSILRIQQVVRGDSAAYFCASSPTQGGTDTQYFGPGTRLTVL.

The chain has TRBV27 and TRBJ2-1; possibly TRBD2 for D (6 bases). Germline CDR1 and CDR2: MNHEY and SMNVEV (reference sequence). Deletions cut 8 bases from V and 0 bases from J, with 11 bases between. The CDR3 has 14 residues. The CDR3 here is CASLGGFSYNEQFF. Written as DNA, the CDR3 is TGTGCCAGCTTGGGGGGTTTCTCCTACAATGAGCAGTTCTTC.

This clone was picked up one time. The genes are TRBV7-9 and TRBJ1-6, with TRBD1 matching 7 bases. The CDR3 sequence is 16 residues long. V shed 5 bases, J shed 3 bases, and the junction held 7 bases outside the gene matches. From germline, CDR1 is SEHNR and CDR2 FQNEAQ (reference sequence). The CDR3 loop reads CASSRLGGGYNSPLHF. The DNA of the CDR3 is TGTGCCAGCAGCCGCCTAGGGGGCGGCTATAATTCACCCCTCCACTTT. The full variable domain, with the rest looked up from reference TRBV7-9 and TRBJ1-6, is DTGVSQNPRHKITKRGQNVTFRCDPISEHNRLYWYRQTLGQGPEFLTYFQNEAQLEKSRLLSDRFSAERPKGSFSTLEIQRTEQGDSAMYLCASSRLGGGYNSPLHFGNGTRLTVT.

V gene TRBV9 combines with J gene TRBJ2-1, with TRBD2 identical over 9 bases. V was pared by 0 bases and J by 5 bases, with 6 bases of the junction left unmatched. This CDR3 has 16 residues. Per the germline V gene, CDR1 is SGDLS and CDR2 is YYNGEE. This CDR3 reads CASSVVGSGGHNEQFF. The CDR3 DNA follows: TGTGCCAGCAGCGTAGTAGGTAGCGGGGGCCACAATGAGCAGTTCTTC.

This clone has a handful of counts. The chain carries TRBV2 and TRBJ2-5; 7 bases line up with TRBD1. The length of the CDR3 is 15 residues. With V trimmed by 8 bases and J by 0 bases, 9 bases remained unmatched. The germline V gene has CDR1 SNHLY and CDR2 FYNNEI. CDR3 sequence reads: CASQPRTGYQETQYF. The CDR3 DNA is TGTGCCAGCCAGCCGAGGACAGGATACCAAGAGACCCAGTACTTC. Drawing the rest from reference TRBV2 and TRBJ2-5, the complete variable domain is EPEVTQTPSHQVTQMGQEVILRCVPISNHLYFYWYRQILGQKVEFLVSFYNNEISEKSEIFDDQFSVERPDGSNFTLKIRSTKLEDSAMYFCASQPRTGYQETQYFGPGTRLLVL.

The chain recombines TRBV19 with TRBJ1-2, with D perhaps TRBD1 (6 bases). Per germline, CDR1 LNHDA and CDR2 SQIVND (reference sequence). V was pared by 10 bases and J by 7 bases, with 25 bases between. This CDR3 is built from 15 residues. The CDR3 sequence: CATASLDSAHSGYTF. DNA for the CDR3: TGTGCCACCGCCTCCTTGGACAGTGCCCATTCTGGCTACACCTTC. Combining the CDR3 with reference TRBV19 and TRBJ1-2 gives the whole variable domain DGGITQSPKYLFRKEGQNVTLSCEQNLNHDAMYWYRQDPGQGLRLIYYSQIVNDFQKGDIAEGYSVSREKKESFPLTVTSAQKNPTAFYLCATASLDSAHSGYTFGSGTRLTVV.

This sequence joins TRBV5-5 and TRBJ1-1, with D possibly being TRBD1 (5 bases). Trimming left V 2 bases short and J 1 base short, with 9 bases between. CDR1 SGHKS and CDR2 YYEKEE come from the germline V gene (reference sequence). The CDR3 length is 14 residues. Here the CDR3 reads CASSLPGRNTEAFF. The DNA of the CDR3 is TGTGCCAGCAGCTTACCAGGGCGGAACACTGAAGCTTTCTTT. The full variable domain, with the rest looked up from reference TRBV5-5 and TRBJ1-1, is DAGVTQSPTHLIKTRGQQVTLRCSPISGHKSVSWYQQVLGQGPQFIFQYYEKEERGRGNFPDRFSARQFPNYSSELNVNALLLGDSALYLCASSLPGRNTEAFFGQGTRLTVV.